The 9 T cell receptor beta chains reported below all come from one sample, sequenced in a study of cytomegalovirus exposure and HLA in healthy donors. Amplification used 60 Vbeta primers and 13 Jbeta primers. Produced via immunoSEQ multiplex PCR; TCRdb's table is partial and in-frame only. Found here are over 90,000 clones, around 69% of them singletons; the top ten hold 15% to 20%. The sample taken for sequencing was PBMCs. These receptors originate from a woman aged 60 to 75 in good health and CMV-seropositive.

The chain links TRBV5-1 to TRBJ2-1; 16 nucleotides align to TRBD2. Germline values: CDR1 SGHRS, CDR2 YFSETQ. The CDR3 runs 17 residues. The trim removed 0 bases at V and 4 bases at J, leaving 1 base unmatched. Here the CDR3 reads CASSLEGLAGGYNEQFF. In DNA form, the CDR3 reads TGCGCCAGCAGCTTGGAGGGACTAGCGGGAGGGTACAATGAGCAGTTCTTC.

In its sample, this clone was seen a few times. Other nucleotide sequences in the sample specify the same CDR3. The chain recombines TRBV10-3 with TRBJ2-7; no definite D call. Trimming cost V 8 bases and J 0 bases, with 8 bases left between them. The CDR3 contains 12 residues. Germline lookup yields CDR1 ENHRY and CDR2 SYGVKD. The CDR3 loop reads CAIGPSSYEQYF. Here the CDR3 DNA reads TGTGCCATCGGTCCGAGCTCCTACGAGCAGTACTTC.

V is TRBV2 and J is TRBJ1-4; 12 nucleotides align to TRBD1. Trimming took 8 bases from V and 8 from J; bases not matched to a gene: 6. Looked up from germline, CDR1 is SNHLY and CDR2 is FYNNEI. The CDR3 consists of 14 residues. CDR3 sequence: CASGAGTGGEKLFF. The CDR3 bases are TGTGCCAGCGGGGCCGGGACAGGGGGCGAAAAACTGTTTTTT. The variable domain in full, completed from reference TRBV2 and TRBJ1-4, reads EPEVTQTPSHQVTQMGQEVILRCVPISNHLYFYWYRQILGQKVEFLVSFYNNEISEKSEIFDDQFSVERPDGSNFTLKIRSTKLEDSAMYFCASGAGTGGEKLFFGSGTQLSVL.

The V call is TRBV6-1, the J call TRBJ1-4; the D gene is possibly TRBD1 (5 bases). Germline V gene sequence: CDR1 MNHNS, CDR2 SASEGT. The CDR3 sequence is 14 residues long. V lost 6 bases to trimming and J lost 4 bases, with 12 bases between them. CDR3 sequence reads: CASRGVGINEKLFF. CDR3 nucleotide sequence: TGTGCCAGCAGAGGGGTAGGGATTAATGAAAAACTGTTTTTT.

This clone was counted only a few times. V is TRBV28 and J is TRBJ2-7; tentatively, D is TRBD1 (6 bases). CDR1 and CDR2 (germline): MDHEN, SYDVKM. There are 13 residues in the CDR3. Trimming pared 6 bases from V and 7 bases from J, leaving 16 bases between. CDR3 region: CASSTPPGQEQYF. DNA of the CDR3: TGTGCCAGCAGCACCCCTCCGGGACAAGAGCAGTACTTC.

In DNA form, the CDR3 reads TGTGCCAGCTCGACGACCGGGACTAGCGGTAATGAGCAGTTCTTC. Translation gives CASSTTGTSGNEQFF. The chain has TRBV18 and TRBJ2-1; 11 bases match TRBD2. Germline V gene data show CDR1 as KGHSH and CDR2 as LQKENI. The CDR3 has 15 amino acids. V dropped 6 bases and J dropped 7; count of bases not matched to a gene: 8.

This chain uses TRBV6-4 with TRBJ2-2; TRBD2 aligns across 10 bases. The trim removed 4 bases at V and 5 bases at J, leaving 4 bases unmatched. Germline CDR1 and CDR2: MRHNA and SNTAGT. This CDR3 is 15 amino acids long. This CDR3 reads CASSVGLARTGELFF. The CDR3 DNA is TGTGCCAGCAGTGTGGGACTAGCGCGGACCGGGGAGCTGTTTTTT.

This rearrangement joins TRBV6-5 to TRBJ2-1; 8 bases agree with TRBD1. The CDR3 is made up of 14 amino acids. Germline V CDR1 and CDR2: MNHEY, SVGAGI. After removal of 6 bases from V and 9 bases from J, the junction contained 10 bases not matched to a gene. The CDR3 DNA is TGTGCCAGCAGCTACGGACAGGGCCGGGGTGAGCAGTTCTTC. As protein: CASSYGQGRGEQFF.

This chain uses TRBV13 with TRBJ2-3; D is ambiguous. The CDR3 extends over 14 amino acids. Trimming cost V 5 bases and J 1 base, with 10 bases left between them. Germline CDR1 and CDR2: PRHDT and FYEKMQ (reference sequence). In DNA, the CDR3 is TGTGCCAGCAGCGGTAGCCTTGGCACAGATACGCAGTATTTT. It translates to CASSGSLGTDTQYF.